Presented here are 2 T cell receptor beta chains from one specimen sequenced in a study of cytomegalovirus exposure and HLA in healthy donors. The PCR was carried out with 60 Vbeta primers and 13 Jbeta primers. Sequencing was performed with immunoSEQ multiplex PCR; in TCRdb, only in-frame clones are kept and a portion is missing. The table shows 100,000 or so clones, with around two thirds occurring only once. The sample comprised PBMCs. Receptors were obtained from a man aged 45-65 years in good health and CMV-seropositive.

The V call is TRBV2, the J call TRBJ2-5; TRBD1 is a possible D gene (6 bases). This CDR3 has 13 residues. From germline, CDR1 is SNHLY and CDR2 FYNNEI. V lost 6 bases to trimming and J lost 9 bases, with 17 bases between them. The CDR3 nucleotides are TGTGCCAGCAGATGGGGGCAGGGGACGCCCCAGTACTTC. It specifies CASRWGQGTPQYF.

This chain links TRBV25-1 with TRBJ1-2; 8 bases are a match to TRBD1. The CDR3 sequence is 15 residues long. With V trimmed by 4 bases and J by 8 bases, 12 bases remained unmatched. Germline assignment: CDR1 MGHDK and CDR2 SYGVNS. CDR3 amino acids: CASSVSRQGMSGYTF. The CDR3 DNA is TGTGCCAGCAGTGTGAGTAGACAGGGGATGAGCGGCTACACCTTC.